The clone carrying this TCR beta chain was observed a handful of times. The antigen is not known. With 3 bases clipped from V and 4 bases from J, the junction kept 1 base outside the gene matches. The germline V gene has CDR1 MGHRA and CDR2 YSYEKL. The CDR3 length is 13 residues. A second roughly 6 to 12 cycle PCR used barcoded and J-beta primers. MiXCR, applied by TCRdb to the 5' RACE reads, yields one record per CDR3 protein. The sample shows about 1,000,000 distinct CDR3 sequences, 35% to 55% of them seen only once. They isolated at least 6 million PBMCs from each sample. This sample was included in a study of blood T cells in healthy people across ages. Regarding the study as a whole: The CMV status of each donor remained undetermined, and this could have confounded shifts in expanded clonotypes.

The chain joins TRBV4-1 to TRBJ2-3; 7 bases fit TRBD1. The sample consisted of blood. The source of this sequence is a woman aged 60-75 years in good health. The CDR3 coding sequence is TGCGCCAGCAGCCATACAGGGGCAGATACGCAGTATTTT. It specifies CASSHTGADTQYF.